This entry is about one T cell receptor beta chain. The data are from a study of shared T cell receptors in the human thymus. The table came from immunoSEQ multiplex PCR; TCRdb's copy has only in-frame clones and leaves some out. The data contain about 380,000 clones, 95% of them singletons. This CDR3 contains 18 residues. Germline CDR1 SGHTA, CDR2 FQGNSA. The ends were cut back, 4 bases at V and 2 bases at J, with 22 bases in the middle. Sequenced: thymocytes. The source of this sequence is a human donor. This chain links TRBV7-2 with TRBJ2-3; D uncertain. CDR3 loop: CASSSPLGNRRYTDTQYF. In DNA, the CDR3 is TGTGCCAGCAGCTCCCCATTAGGTAACAGAAGGTACACAGATACGCAGTATTTT.